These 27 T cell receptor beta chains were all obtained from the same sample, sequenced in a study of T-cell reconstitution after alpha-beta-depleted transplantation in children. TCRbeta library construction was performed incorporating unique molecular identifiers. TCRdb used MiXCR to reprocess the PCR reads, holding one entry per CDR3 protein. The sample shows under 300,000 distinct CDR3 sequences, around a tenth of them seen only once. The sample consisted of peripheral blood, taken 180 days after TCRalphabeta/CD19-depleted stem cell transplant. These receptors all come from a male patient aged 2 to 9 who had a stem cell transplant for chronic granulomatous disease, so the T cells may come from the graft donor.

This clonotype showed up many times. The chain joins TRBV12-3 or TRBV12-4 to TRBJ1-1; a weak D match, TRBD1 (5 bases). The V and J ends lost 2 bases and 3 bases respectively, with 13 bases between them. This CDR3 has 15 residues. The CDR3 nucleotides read TGTGCCAGCAGTTTATACGCAGGGTGGGACACTGAAGCTTTCTTT. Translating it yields CASSLYAGWDTEAFF.

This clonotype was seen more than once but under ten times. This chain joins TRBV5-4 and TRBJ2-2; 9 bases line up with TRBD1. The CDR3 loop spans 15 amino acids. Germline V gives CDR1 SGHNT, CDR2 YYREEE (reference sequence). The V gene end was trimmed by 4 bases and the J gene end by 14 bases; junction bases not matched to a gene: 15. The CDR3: CASSLGGTGPPRLFF. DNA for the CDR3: TGTGCCAGCAGCCTTGGAGGGACAGGGCCACCCAGACTGTTTTTT. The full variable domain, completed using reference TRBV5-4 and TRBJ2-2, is ETGVTQSPTHLIKTRGQQVTLRCSSQSGHNTVSWYQQALGQGPQFIFQYYREEENGRGNFPPRFSGLQFPNYSSELNVNALELDDSALYLCASSLGGTGPPRLFFGEGSRLTVL.

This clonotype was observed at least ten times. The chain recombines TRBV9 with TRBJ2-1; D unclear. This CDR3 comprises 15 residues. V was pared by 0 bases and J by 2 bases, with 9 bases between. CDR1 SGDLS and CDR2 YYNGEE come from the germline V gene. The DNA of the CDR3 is TGTGCCAGCAGCGTAGTCGAGTCCCCCTACAATGAGCAGTTCTTC. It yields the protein CASSVVESPYNEQFF.

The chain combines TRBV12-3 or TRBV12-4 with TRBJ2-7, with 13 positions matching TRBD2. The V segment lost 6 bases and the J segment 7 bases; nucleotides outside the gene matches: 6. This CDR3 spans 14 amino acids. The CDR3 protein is CASRRTSGSQEQYF. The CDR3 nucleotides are TGTGCCAGCAGGCGGACTAGCGGGAGTCAAGAGCAGTACTTC.

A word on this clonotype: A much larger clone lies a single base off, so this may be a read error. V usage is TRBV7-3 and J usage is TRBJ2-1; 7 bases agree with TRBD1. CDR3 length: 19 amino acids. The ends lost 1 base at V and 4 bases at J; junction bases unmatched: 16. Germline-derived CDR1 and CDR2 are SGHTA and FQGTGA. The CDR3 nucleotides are TGTGCCAGCAGCTTAATAGCCCCACAGGGGTTTAATTTGTACAATGAGCAGTTCTTC. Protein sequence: CASSLIAPQGFNLYNEQFF.

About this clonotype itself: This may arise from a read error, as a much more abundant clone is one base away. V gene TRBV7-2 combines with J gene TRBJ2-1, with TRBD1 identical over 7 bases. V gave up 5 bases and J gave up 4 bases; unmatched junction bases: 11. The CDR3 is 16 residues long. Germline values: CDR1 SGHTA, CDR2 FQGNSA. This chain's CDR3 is CASSPKGAGSYNEQFF. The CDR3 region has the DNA TGTGCCAGCAGCCCGAAGGGGGCGGGTTCTTACAATGAGCAGTTCTTC.

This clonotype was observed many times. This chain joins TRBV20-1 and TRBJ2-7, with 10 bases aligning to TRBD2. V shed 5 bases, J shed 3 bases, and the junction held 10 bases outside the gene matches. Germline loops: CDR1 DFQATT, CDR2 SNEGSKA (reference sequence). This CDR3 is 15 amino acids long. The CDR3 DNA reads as TGCAGTGCTGTAACGCTAGCGGGGGATTTCTACGAGCAGTACTTC. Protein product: CSAVTLAGDFYEQYF.

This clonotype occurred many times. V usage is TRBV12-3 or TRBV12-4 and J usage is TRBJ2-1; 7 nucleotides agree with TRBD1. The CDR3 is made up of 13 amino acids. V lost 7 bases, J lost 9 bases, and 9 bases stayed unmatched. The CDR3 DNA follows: TGTGCCAGCAAATATGGGACAGTAGGTGAGCAGTTCTTC. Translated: CASKYGTVGEQFF.

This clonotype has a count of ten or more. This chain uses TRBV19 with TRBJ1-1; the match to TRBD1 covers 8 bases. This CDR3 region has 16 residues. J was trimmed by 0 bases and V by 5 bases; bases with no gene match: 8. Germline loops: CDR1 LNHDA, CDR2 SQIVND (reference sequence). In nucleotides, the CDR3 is TGTGCCAGTAGTCCCCGACAGGGGCGGATGAACACTGAAGCTTTCTTT. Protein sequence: CASSPRQGRMNTEAFF.

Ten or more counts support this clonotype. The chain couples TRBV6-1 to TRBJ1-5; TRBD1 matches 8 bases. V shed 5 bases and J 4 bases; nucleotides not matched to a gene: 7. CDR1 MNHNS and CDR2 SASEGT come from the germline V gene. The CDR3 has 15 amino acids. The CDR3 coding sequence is TGTGCCAGCAGTCTGAACAGGGGGGGAAATCAGCCCCAGCATTTT. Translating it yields CASSLNRGGNQPQHF.

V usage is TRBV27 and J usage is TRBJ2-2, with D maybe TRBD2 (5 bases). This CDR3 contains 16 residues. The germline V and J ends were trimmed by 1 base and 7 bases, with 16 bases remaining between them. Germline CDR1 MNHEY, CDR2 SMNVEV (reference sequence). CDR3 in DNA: TGTGCCAGCAGTTTATTCCCGAGGACTGTTCTCGGGGAGCTGTTTTTT. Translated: CASSLFPRTVLGELFF.

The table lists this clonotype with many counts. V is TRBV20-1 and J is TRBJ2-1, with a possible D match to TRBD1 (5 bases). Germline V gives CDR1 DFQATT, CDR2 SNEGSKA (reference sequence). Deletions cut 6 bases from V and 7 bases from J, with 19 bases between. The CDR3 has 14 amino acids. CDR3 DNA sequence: TGCAGTGCCCCTAACTGGGTGGGGCGGAATGAGCAGTTCTTC. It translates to CSAPNWVGRNEQFF.

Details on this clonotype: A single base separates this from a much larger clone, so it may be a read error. The CDR3 loop is CASSPEFPGTGASGYTF. The CDR3 nucleotides read TGTGCCAGCTCACCTGAATTCCCCGGGACAGGGGCCTCTGGCTACACCTTC. This rearrangement joins TRBV18 to TRBJ1-2; 10 nucleotides agree with TRBD1. Germline V gives CDR1 KGHSH, CDR2 LQKENI. CDR3 length equals 17 residues. V dropped 3 bases and J dropped 7; count of bases not matched to a gene: 14.

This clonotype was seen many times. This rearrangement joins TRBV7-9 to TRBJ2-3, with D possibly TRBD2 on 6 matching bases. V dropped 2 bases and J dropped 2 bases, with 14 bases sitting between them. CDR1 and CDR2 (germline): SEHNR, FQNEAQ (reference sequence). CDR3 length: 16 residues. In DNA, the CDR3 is TGTGCCAGCAGCTTATCCCCCGGGGGAGACACAGATACGCAGTATTTT. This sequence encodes CASSLSPGGDTDTQYF. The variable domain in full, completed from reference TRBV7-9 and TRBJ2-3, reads DTGVSQNPRHKITKRGQNVTFRCDPISEHNRLYWYRQTLGQGPEFLTYFQNEAQLEKSRLLSDRFSAERPKGSFSTLEIQRTEQGDSAMYLCASSLSPGGDTDTQYFGPGTRLTVL.

The CDR3 region is CASRTRFGTDTQYF. CDR3 in DNA: TGTGCCAGCAGGACTCGGTTCGGCACAGATACGCAGTATTTT. The chain couples TRBV2 to TRBJ2-3; no definite D call. V was pared by 6 bases and J by 1 base, with 11 bases between. The CDR3 spans 14 residues. Germline lookup yields CDR1 SNHLY and CDR2 FYNNEI.

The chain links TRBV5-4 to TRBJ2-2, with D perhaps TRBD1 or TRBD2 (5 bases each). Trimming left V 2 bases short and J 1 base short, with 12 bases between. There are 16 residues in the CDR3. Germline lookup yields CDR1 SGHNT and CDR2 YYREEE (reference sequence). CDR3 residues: CASSLLGGGNTGELFF. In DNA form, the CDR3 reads TGTGCCAGCAGCTTACTTGGTGGGGGGAACACCGGGGAGCTGTTTTTT.

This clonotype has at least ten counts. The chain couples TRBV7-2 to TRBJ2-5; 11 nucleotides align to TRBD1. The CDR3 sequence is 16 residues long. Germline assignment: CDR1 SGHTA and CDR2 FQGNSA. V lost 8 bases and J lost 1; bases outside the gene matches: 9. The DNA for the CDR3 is TGTGCCAGCTACGACGGGACAGGGGGGTTCCAAGAGACCCAGTACTTC. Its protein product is CASYDGTGGFQETQYF.

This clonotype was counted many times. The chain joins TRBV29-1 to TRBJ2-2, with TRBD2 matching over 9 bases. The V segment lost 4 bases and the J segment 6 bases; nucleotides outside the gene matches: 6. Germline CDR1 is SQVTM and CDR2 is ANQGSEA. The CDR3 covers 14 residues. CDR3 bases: TGCAGCGTTGTGGCGGGAGGGCGCCCCGGGGAGCTGTTTTTT. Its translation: CSVVAGGRPGELFF.

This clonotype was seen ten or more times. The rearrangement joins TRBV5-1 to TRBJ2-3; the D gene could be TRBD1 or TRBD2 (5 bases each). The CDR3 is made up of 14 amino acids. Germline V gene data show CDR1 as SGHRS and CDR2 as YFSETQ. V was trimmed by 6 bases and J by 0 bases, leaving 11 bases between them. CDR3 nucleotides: TGCGCCAGCAACCGGGACCGTAGCACAGATACGCAGTATTTT. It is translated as CASNRDRSTDTQYF. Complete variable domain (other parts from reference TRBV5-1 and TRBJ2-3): KAGVTQTPRYLIKTRGQQVTLSCSPISGHRSVSWYQQTPGQGLQFLFEYFSETQRNKGNFPGRFSGRQFSNSRSEMNVSTLELGDSALYLCASNRDRSTDTQYFGPGTRLTVL.

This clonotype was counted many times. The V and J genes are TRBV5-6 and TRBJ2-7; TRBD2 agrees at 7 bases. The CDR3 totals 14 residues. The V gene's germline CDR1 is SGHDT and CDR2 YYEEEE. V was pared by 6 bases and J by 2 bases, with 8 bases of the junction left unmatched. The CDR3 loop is CASKSGSGAYEQYF. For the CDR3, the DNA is TGTGCCAGCAAATCTGGGAGCGGGGCCTACGAGCAGTACTTC.

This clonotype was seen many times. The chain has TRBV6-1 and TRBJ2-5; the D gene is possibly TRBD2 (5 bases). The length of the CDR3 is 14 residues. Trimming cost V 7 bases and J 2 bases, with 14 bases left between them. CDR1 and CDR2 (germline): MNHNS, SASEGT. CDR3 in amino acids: CASTGGGPQETQYF. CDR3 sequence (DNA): TGTGCCAGCACTGGCGGAGGCCCACAAGAGACCCAGTACTTC.

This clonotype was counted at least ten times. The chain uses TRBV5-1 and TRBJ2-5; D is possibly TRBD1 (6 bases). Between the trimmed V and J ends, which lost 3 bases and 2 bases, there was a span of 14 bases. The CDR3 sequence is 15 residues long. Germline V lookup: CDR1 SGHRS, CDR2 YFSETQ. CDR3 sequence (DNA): TGCGCCAGCAGCTCTAGCTGGACAGCACAAGAGACCCAGTACTTC. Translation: CASSSSWTAQETQYF.

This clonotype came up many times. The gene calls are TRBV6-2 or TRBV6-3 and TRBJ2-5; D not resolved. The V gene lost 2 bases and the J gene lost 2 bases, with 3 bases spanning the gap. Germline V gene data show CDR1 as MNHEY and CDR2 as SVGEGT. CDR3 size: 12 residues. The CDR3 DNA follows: TGTGCCAGCAGTTACCCTCAAGAGACCCAGTACTTC. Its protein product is CASSYPQETQYF.

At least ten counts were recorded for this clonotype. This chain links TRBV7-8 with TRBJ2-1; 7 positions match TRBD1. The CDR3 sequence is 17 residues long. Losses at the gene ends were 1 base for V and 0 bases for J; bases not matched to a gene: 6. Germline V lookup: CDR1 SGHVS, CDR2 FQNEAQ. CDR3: CASSLGGGMSSYNEQFF. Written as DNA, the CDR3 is TGTGCCAGCAGCTTAGGAGGGGGCATGAGCTCCTACAATGAGCAGTTCTTC.

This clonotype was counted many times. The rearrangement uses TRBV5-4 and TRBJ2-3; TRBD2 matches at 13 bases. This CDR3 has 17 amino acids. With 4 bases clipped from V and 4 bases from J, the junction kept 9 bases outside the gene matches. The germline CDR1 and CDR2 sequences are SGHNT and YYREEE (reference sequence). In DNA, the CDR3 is TGTGCCAGCAGCACGACTAGCGGGGGGCCCGAAGCAGATACGCAGTATTTT. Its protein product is CASSTTSGGPEADTQYF. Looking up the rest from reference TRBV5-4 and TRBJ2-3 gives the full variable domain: ETGVTQSPTHLIKTRGQQVTLRCSSQSGHNTVSWYQQALGQGPQFIFQYYREEENGRGNFPPRFSGLQFPNYSSELNVNALELDDSALYLCASSTTSGGPEADTQYFGPGTRLTVL.

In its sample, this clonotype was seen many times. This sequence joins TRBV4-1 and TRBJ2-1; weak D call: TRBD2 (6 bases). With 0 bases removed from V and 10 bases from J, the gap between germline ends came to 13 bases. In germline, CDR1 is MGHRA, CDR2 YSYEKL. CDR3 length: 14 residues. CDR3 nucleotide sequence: TGCGCCAGCAGCCAAGACAGCACACGGGGGGAGCAGTTCTTC. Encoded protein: CASSQDSTRGEQFF.

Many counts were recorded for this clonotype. CDR3 residues: CASSLASGIVTEAFF. The DNA of the CDR3 is TGTGCCAGCAGCTTAGCTTCGGGGATCGTGACTGAAGCTTTCTTT. The V gene is TRBV7-9, the J gene TRBJ1-1; D is undetermined. V shed 0 bases and J shed 5 bases, with 13 bases lying between them. CDR1 and CDR2 from the germline V gene are SEHNR and FQNEAQ (reference sequence). The CDR3 is made up of 15 amino acids.